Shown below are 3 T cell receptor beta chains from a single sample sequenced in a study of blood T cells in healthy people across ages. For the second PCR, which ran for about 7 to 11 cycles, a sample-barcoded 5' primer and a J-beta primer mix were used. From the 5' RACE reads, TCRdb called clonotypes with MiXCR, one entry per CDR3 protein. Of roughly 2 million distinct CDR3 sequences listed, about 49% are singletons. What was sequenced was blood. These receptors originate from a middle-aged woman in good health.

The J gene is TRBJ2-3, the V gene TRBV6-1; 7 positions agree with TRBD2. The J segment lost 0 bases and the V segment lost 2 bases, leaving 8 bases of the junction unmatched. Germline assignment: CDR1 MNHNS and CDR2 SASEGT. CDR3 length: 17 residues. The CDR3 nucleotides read TGTGCCAGCAGTGAATGGGGGGGTGCCTCTAGCACAGATACGCAGTATTTT. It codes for CASSEWGGASSTDTQYF.

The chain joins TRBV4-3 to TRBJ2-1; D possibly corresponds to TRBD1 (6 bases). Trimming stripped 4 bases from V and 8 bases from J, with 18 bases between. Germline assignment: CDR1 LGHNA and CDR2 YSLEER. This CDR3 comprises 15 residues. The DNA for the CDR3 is TGCGCCAGCAGCCTAAAACAGGGTGGATTAGATGAGCAGTTCTTC. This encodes CASSLKQGGLDEQFF.

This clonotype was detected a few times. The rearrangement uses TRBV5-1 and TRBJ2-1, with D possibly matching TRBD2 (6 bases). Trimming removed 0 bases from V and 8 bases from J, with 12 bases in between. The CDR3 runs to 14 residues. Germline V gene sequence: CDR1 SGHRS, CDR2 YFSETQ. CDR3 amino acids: CASSLVLASDEQFF. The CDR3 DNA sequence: TGCGCCAGCAGCTTGGTCCTAGCGTCGGATGAGCAGTTCTTC.